The 24 T cell receptor beta chains in this list originate from one sample, sequenced in a study of blood T cell repertoires in COVID-19. Sequenced by immunoSEQ multiplex PCR; TCRdb stores in-frame clones only, minus some. The sample records 90,000 to 100,000 clones, 86% being singletons. The sample was peripheral blood. The receptors derive from an elderly man with acute or convalescent COVID-19.

The rearrangement joins TRBV12-2 to TRBJ1-6; the table's D call of TRBD1 was not tested on the DNA. TRBV12-2 is noted as a pseudogene. CDR3 length: 17 amino acids. CDR3 sequence (DNA): TGTGCAAGTCGCCAAGAAGCCCTTGGGGACAGAAATTCACCCCTCCACTTT. Protein sequence: CASRQEALGDRNSPLHF.

The V gene is TRBV6-5, the J gene TRBJ2-2; the D gene is possibly TRBD2 (5 bases). The CDR3 extends over 16 amino acids. Germline V gene lookup returns CDR1 MNHEY and CDR2 SVGAGI. V was cut by 0 bases and J by 1 base, with 9 bases left in between. CDR3 bases: TGTGCCAGCAGTTACTCGAGGGTGAGGAACACCGGGGAGCTGTTTTTT. Translation gives CASSYSRVRNTGELFF.

The chain is built from TRBV5-1 and TRBJ2-2; 7 nucleotides align to TRBD1. CDR1 SGHRS and CDR2 YFSETQ come from the germline V gene. V shed 0 bases and J 1 base; nucleotides not matched to a gene: 3. The CDR3 is 16 residues long. CDR3: CASSLGQGVNTGELFF. CDR3 nucleotide sequence: TGCGCCAGCAGCTTGGGCCAGGGGGTGAACACCGGGGAGCTGTTTTTT.

The rearrangement links TRBV16 to TRBJ1-1, with a tentative D call TRBD1 (6 bases). CDR1 and CDR2 from the germline V gene are KGHSY and FQNENV. The V and J ends lost 4 bases and 2 bases respectively, with 14 bases between them. This CDR3 spans 15 amino acids. The CDR3 region is CASSPHREPNTEAFF. CDR3 DNA: TGTGCCAGCAGCCCCCACAGGGAACCCAACACTGAAGCTTTCTTT.

The gene calls are TRBV25-1 and TRBJ1-6; D call uncertain. Germline loops: CDR1 MGHDK, CDR2 SYGVNS. The CDR3 runs to 16 residues. Trimming took off 1 base at V and 3 bases at J, with 10 bases between the two ends. The CDR3 sequence: CASSESRGDYNSPLHF. The CDR3 DNA follows: TGTGCCAGCAGTGAATCGAGAGGTGACTATAATTCACCCCTCCACTTT. The complete variable domain, with remaining parts taken from reference TRBV25-1 and TRBJ1-6, reads EADIYQTPRYLVIGTGKKITLECSQTMGHDKMYWYQQDPGMELHLIHYSYGVNSTEKGDLSSESTVSRIRTEHFPLTLESARPSHTSQYLCASSESRGDYNSPLHFGNGTRLTVT.

V gene TRBV7-9 combines with J gene TRBJ2-5; D is unclear. V gave up 2 bases and J gave up 1 base, with 8 bases separating them. Per germline, CDR1 SEHNR and CDR2 FQNEAQ (reference sequence). The CDR3 is made up of 14 amino acids. The CDR3: CASSLSSVQETQYF. DNA of the CDR3: TGTGCCAGCAGCTTAAGTTCGGTCCAAGAGACCCAGTACTTC.

The V gene is TRBV7-3, the J gene TRBJ1-2, with D perhaps matching TRBD1 (5 bases). The CDR3 extends over 13 amino acids. V lost 2 bases, J lost 8 bases, and 12 bases lay in between. The germline V gene encodes CDR1 SGHTA and CDR2 FQGTGA. DNA of the CDR3: TGTGCCAGCAGCTTAGGGGCTCTGGGAGGCTACACCTTC. Amino acid sequence: CASSLGALGGYTF.

J is TRBJ1-1 and V is TRBV6-5, with D perhaps matching TRBD1 (6 bases). V was shortened by 0 bases and J by 2 bases, with 10 bases between the two germline ends. Germline CDR1 MNHEY, CDR2 SVGAGI. The length of the CDR3 is 15 residues. CDR3 nucleotide sequence: TGTGCCAGCAGTTACTCGCCGGGACAAAACACTGAAGCTTTCTTT. Translated, it gives CASSYSPGQNTEAFF.

The chain has TRBV19 and TRBJ2-2; 9 bases are a match to TRBD1. The CDR3 covers 17 residues. The V gene's germline CDR1 is LNHDA and CDR2 SQIVND (reference sequence). Trimming at V came to 6 bases and at J to 4 bases, leaving 12 bases not matched to a gene. CDR3 bases: TGTGCCAGTAGATCGGGGACAGGGAGTTACCCCACCGGGGAGCTGTTTTTT. It specifies CASRSGTGSYPTGELFF.

This rearrangement joins TRBV5-1 to TRBJ2-5; D unclear. This CDR3 has 14 residues. Trimming took 4 bases from V and 1 from J, leaving 11 bases between them. CDR1 is SGHRS, CDR2 YFSETQ, per germline. The CDR3 loop reads CASSPNGLQETQYF. The CDR3 DNA reads TGCGCCAGCAGCCCGAACGGTCTCCAAGAGACCCAGTACTTC.

The V and J genes are TRBV6-4 and TRBJ2-2; D remains ambiguous. The CDR3 runs to 15 residues. Per germline, CDR1 MRHNA and CDR2 SNTAGT. V lost 5 bases, J lost 6 bases, and 16 bases lay in between. The CDR3 loop is CASSPLSDWAGELFF. The CDR3 DNA follows: TGTGCCAGCAGTCCTCTTTCTGACTGGGCCGGGGAGCTGTTTTTT.

The genes are TRBV7-6 and TRBJ2-1; the D is unclear. Germline-derived CDR1 and CDR2 are SGHVS and FNYEAQ. V shed 1 base and J shed 4 bases, with 11 bases lying between them. The CDR3 sequence is 15 residues long. CDR3 sequence: CASSLGGVGYNEQFF. CDR3 DNA: TGTGCCAGCAGCTTAGGAGGAGTCGGTTACAATGAGCAGTTCTTC.

The rearrangement links TRBV6-1 to TRBJ2-1, with 10 bases identical to TRBD2. With 10 bases clipped from V and 7 bases from J, the junction kept 10 bases outside the gene matches. This CDR3 contains 14 residues. The germline V gene has CDR1 MNHNS and CDR2 SASEGT. Written as DNA, the CDR3 is TGTGCCACAAAACCGGGACTAGCGAGGAATGAGCAGTTCTTC. It encodes CATKPGLARNEQFF.

This sequence joins TRBV2 and TRBJ2-1, with D possibly matching TRBD1 (5 bases). There are 15 residues in the CDR3. V lost 6 bases and J 2 bases, leaving 14 bases between the germline ends. CDR1 is SNHLY and CDR2 is FYNNEI in the germline V gene. CDR3 sequence reads: CASRLQVTAYNEQFF. Here the CDR3 DNA reads TGTGCCAGCAGACTACAGGTTACCGCCTACAATGAGCAGTTCTTC.

The chain links TRBV6-5 to TRBJ2-7; D not certain. The CDR3 sequence is 14 residues long. Germline CDR1 reads MNHEY; CDR2 reads SVGAGI. V lost 6 bases and J 3 bases, leaving 15 bases between the germline ends. DNA of the CDR3: TGTGCCAGCAGCACGACTGCCAATCTCTACGAGCAGTACTTC. It codes for CASSTTANLYEQYF.

The chain joins TRBV27 to TRBJ2-1; TRBD2 aligns across 7 bases. Germline V gene data show CDR1 as MNHEY and CDR2 as SMNVEV (reference sequence). V was clipped by 1 base and J by 8 bases; unmatched bases: 8. The length of the CDR3 is 15 residues. CDR3 nucleotides: TGTGCCAGCAGTTTATGGGGGAGGGCCCAGGATGAGCAGTTCTTC. This codes for CASSLWGRAQDEQFF.

This chain joins TRBV24-1 and TRBJ2-7; TRBD1 agrees at 9 bases. From germline, CDR1 is KGHDR and CDR2 SFDVKD. J was trimmed by 5 bases and V by 4 bases; bases with no gene match: 8. The CDR3 extends over 15 amino acids. CDR3 DNA: TGTGCCACCAGTGACACAGGGGGCGCCGCCGACGAGCAGTACTTC. Its protein is CATSDTGGAADEQYF.

Notes on this clone: Different DNA sequences within this sample yield the same CDR3. This rearrangement joins TRBV2 to TRBJ2-5, with 7 positions matching TRBD2. Looked up from germline, CDR1 is SNHLY and CDR2 is FYNNEI. The V gene end was trimmed by 7 bases and the J gene end by 3 bases; junction bases not matched to a gene: 11. The CDR3 has 15 amino acids. The CDR3 protein is CASTPRRLAEETQYF. CDR3 coding DNA: TGTGCCAGCACGCCAAGACGGCTAGCGGAAGAGACCCAGTACTTC.

V is TRBV6-2 or TRBV6-3 and J is TRBJ2-7; the match to TRBD1 covers 9 bases. There are 15 residues in the CDR3. In germline, CDR1 is MNHEY, CDR2 SVGEGT. J lost 2 bases, V lost 4 bases, and 6 bases had no gene match. CDR3 loop: CASSLEGQGTYEQYF. CDR3 nucleotides: TGTGCCAGCAGTTTGGAGGGACAGGGCACCTACGAGCAGTACTTC.

V is TRBV5-6 and J is TRBJ2-7; TRBD1 is a possible D gene (5 bases). Between the trimmed V and J ends, which lost 2 bases and 4 bases, there was a span of 10 bases. The CDR3 extends over 13 amino acids. Germline values: CDR1 SGHDT, CDR2 YYEEEE. The CDR3 reads CASSFLGAYEQYF. The DNA for the CDR3 is TGTGCCAGCAGCTTTTTAGGGGCTTACGAGCAGTACTTC. Full variable domain (rest looked up from reference TRBV5-6 and TRBJ2-7): DAGVTQSPTHLIKTRGQQVTLRCSPKSGHDTVSWYQQALGQGPQFIFQYYEEEERQRGNFPDRFSGHQFPNYSSELNVNALLLGDSALYLCASSFLGAYEQYFGPGTRLTVT.

This clone has just one count. The J gene is TRBJ2-3, the V gene TRBV25-1, with D tentatively TRBD1 (5 bases). Trimming stripped 4 bases from V and 4 bases from J, with 12 bases between. The CDR3 contains 14 residues. Germline loops: CDR1 MGHDK, CDR2 SYGVNS. CDR3 region: CASSVIGAPDTQYF. CDR3 sequence (DNA): TGTGCCAGCAGTGTAATAGGGGCGCCAGATACGCAGTATTTT.

The rearrangement joins TRBV5-5 to TRBJ1-1; weak D call: TRBD1 (6 bases). The V gene's germline CDR1 is SGHKS and CDR2 YYEKEE (reference sequence). V was cut by 0 bases and J by 4 bases, with 10 bases left in between. This CDR3 has 14 residues. CDR3 in DNA: TGTGCCAGCAGCTTGGGGGGGCTGGGCACTGAAGCTTTCTTT. Its protein is CASSLGGLGTEAFF.

The rearrangement joins TRBV27 to TRBJ2-5; 8 nucleotides agree with TRBD2. The CDR3 length is 15 residues. Germline assignment: CDR1 MNHEY and CDR2 SMNVEV (reference sequence). Trimming at V came to 7 bases and at J to 1 base, leaving 8 bases not matched to a gene. The CDR3 loop reads CASKLASGPQETQYF. The CDR3 DNA reads as TGTGCCAGCAAGCTGGCTAGCGGGCCCCAAGAGACCCAGTACTTC.

This clone has only one observation. V gene TRBV9 combines with J gene TRBJ1-2; 8 bases align to TRBD1. CDR3 length: 15 amino acids. Germline values: CDR1 SGDLS, CDR2 YYNGEE. Trimming at V came to 4 bases and at J to 4 bases, leaving 9 bases not matched to a gene. CDR3 sequence (DNA): TGTGCCAGCAGCCTAGGCAGCGACAGGGGCTATGGCTACACCTTC. It encodes CASSLGSDRGYGYTF.